The clone carrying this T cell receptor (beta chain) was seen once. As yet, its antigen is unknown. Enrollment shut out patients with autoimmune disease history or systemic immunosuppression. This specimen comes from a study of OX40 agonist ivuxolimab in advanced cancers. Study details: The dose-escalation cohort had hepatocellular carcinoma, melanoma, renal cell or head and neck cancer.

Findings and caveats of the study: The specificity for antigen of the expanded peripheral T cells was not determined.

Libraries were prepared by immunoSEQ multiplex PCR; TCRdb keeps only in-frame clonotypes and omits some of them. The sample yields about 77,000 clones, approximately 89% seen once. CDR1 and CDR2 from the germline V gene are ENHRY and SYGVKD. With 2 bases removed from V and 7 bases from J, the gap between germline ends came to 12 bases. This CDR3 region has 14 residues. The sample consisted of CD4+ or CD8+ T cells sorted from blood, taken in a trial of the OX40 agonist ivuxolimab. The origin of this receptor is an adult with an advanced solid tumor such as melanoma, head and neck, liver or kidney cancer. The J gene is TRBJ1-5, the V gene TRBV10-3; D possibly corresponds to TRBD1 (6 bases). The CDR3 DNA follows: TGTGCCATCAGTGAGACGGGGGGCGACCAGCCCCAGCATTTT. Translating it yields CAISETGGDQPQHF.